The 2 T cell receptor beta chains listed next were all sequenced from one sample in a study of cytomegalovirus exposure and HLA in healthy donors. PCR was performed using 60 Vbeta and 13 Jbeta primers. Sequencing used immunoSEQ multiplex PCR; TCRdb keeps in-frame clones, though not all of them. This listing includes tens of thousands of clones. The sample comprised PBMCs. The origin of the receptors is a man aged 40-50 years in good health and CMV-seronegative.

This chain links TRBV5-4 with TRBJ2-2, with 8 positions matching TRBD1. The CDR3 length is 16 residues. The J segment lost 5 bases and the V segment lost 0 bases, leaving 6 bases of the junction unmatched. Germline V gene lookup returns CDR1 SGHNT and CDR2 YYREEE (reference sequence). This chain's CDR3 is CASSLGQWTGTGELFF. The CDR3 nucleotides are TGTGCCAGCAGCTTGGGGCAATGGACAGGGACCGGGGAGCTGTTTTTT.

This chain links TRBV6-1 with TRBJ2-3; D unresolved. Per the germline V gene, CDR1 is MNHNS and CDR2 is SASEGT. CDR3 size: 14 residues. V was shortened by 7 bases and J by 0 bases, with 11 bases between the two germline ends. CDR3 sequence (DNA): TGTGCCAGCAAGTACTACCTCAGCACAGATACGCAGTATTTT. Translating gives CASKYYLSTDTQYF.